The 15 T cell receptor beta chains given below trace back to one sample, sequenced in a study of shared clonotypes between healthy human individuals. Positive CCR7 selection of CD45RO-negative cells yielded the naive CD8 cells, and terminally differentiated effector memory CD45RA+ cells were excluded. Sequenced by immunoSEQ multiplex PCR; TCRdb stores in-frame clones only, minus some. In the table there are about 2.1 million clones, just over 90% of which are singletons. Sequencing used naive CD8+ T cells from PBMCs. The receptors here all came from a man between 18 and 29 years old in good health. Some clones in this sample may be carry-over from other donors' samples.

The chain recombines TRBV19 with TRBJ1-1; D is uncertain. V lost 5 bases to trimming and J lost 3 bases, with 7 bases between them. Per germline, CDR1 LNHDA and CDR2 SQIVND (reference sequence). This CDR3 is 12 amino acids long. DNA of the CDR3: TGTGCCAGTAGTTTCCAGTACACTGAAGCTTTCTTT. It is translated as CASSFQYTEAFF.

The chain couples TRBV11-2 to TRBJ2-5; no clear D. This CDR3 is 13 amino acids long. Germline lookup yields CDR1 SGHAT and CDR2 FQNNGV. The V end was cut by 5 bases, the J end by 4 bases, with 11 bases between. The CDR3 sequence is CASSPLPVETQYF. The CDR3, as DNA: TGTGCCAGCAGCCCCCTCCCCGTAGAGACCCAGTACTTC. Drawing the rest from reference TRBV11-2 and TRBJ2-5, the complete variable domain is EAGVAQSPRYKIIEKRQSVAFWCNPISGHATLYWYQQILGQGPKLLIQFQNNGVVDDSQLPKDRFSAERLKGVDSTLKIQPAKLEDSAVYLCASSPLPVETQYFGPGTRLLVL.

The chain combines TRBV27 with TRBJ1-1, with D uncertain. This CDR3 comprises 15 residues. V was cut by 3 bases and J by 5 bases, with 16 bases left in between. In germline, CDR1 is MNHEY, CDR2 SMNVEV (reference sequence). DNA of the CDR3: TGTGCCAGCAGTTTTGGGTCGTATGGGCAGACTGAAGCTTTCTTT. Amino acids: CASSFGSYGQTEAFF.

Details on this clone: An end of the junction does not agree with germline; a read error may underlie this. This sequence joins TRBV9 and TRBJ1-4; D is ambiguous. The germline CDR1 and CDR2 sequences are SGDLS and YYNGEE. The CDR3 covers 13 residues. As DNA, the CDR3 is TGTGCCAGCAGCGGACCTGCGGATGACAAACTGTTTTTT. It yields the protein CASSGPADDKLFF.

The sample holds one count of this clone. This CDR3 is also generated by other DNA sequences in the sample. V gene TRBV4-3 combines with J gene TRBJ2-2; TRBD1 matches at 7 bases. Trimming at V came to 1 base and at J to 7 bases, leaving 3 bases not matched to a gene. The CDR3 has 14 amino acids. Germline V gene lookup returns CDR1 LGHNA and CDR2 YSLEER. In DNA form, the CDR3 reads TGCGCCAGCAGCCAAGGACAGGGCAGCGGGGAGCTGTTTTTT. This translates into CASSQGQGSGELFF.

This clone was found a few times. DNA for the CDR3: TGTGCCAGTAGTATGTTTAGCAATCAGCCCCAGCATTTT. It codes for CASSMFSNQPQHF. The chain carries TRBV19 and TRBJ1-5; D ambiguous. Germline CDR1 LNHDA, CDR2 SQIVND (reference sequence). This CDR3 comprises 13 residues. Trimming removed 3 bases at V and 0 bases at J, with 3 bases between.

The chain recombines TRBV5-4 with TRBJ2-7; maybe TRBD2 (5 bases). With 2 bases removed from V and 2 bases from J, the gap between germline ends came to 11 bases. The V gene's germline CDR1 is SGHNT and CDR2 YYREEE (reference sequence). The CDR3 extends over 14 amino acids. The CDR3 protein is CASSFALATYEQYF. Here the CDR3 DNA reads TGTGCCAGCAGCTTTGCCCTAGCTACCTACGAGCAGTACTTC.

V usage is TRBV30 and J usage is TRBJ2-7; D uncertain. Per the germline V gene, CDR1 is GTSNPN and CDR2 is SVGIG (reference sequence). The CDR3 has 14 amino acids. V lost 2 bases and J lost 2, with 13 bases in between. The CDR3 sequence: CAWSTDWATYEQYF. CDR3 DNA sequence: TGTGCCTGGAGTACCGATTGGGCCACCTACGAGCAGTACTTC.

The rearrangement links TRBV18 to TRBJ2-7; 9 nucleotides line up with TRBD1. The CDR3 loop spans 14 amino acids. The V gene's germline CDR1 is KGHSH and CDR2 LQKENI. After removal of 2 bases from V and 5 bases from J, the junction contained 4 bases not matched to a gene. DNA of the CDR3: TGTGCCAGCTCACCAGGGACAGGGTCCCACGAGCAGTACTTC. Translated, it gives CASSPGTGSHEQYF.

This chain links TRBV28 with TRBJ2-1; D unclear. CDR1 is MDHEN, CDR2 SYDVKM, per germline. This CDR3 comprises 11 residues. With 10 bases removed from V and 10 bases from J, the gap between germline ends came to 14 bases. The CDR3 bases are TGTGCCACTGAATGGGCCGGCGAGCAGTTCTTC. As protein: CATEWAGEQFF.

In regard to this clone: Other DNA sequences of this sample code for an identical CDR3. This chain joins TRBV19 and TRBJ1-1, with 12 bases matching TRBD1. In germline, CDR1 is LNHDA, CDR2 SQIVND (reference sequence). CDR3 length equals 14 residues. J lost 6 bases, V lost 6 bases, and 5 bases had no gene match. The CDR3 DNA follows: TGTGCCAGTAGCCCGGGACAGGGGGCCGCTGAAGCTTTCTTT. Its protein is CASSPGQGAAEAFF.

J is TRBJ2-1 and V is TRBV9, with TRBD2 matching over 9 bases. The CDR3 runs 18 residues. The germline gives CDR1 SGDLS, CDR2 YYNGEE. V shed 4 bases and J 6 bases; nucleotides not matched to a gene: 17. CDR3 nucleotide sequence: TGTGCCAGCAGCTCCCGGGTCTGGCGGGAGGGTCCGGGCAATGAGCAGTTCTTC. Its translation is CASSSRVWREGPGNEQFF.

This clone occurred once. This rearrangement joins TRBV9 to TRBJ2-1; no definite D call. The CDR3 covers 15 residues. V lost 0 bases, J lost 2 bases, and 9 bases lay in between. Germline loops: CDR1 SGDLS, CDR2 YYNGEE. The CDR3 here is CASSVVGVAYNEQFF. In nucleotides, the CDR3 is TGTGCCAGCAGCGTAGTAGGAGTGGCCTACAATGAGCAGTTCTTC.

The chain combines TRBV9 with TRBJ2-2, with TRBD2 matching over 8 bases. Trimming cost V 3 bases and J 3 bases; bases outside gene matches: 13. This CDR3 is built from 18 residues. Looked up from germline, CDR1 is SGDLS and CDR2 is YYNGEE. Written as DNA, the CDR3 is TGTGCCAGCAGCGAATCTGGGGTAGCGGGAATCTACACCGGGGAGCTGTTTTTT. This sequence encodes CASSESGVAGIYTGELFF.

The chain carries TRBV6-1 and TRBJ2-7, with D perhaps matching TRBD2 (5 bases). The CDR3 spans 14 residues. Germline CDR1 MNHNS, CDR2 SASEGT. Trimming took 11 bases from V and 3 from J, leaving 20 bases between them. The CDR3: CALFPRERFYEQYF. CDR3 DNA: TGTGCCCTCTTTCCGAGGGAGAGATTCTACGAGCAGTACTTC.